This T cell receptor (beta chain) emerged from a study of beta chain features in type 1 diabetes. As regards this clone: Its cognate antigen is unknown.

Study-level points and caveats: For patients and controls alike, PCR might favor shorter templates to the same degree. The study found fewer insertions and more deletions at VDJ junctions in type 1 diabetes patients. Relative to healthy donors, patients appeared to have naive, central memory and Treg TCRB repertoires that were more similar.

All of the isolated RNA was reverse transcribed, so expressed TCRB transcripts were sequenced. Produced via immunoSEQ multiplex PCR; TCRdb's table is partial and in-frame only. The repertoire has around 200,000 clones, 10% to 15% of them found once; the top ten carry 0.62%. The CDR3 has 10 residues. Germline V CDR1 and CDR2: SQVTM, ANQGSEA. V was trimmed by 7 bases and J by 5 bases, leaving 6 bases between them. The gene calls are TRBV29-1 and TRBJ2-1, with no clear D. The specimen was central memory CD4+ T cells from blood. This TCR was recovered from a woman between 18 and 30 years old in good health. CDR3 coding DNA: TGCAGCGCTGCTAACAATGAGCAGTTCTTC. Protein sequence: CSAANNEQFF.